The rows below give T cell receptor beta chains drawn from one sample of a study of shared T cell receptors in the human thymus. Generated by immunoSEQ multiplex PCR, the TCRdb table keeps only in-frame clones and is missing some. The sample consists of approximately 400,000 clones, roughly 94% of them appearing once. Input material: thymocytes. All receptors come from a human donor. The CDR3 runs from the conserved cysteine through the conserved F or W. The D gene is left open where the match is weak. The listing skips clone size in some rows; elsewhere it reads once, few, many or a size class.

J: TRBJ1-3; size: NA; V: TRBV28; D: NA; DNA: TGTGCCAGCAGTTTATTTTCAGGGAGGGTTGGAAACACCATATATTTT; CDR3: CASSLFSGRVGNTIYF
J: TRBJ1-2; size: NA; V: TRBV7-9; D: NA; DNA: TGTGCCAGCAGCTTGCGGGGACGGAACTTACCTAACTATGGCTACACCTTC; CDR3: CASSLRGRNLPNYGYTF
J: TRBJ1-6; size: NA; V: TRBV23-1; D: NA; DNA: TGCGCCAGCAGCCCCGCCAGAGGGCAAAATTCACCCCTCCACTTT; CDR3: CASSPARGQNSPLHF
J: TRBJ2-7; size: NA; V: TRBV11-2; D: TRBD1; DNA: TGTGCCAGCAGCACCAGACAGGGGTCACTCTCCTACGAGCAGTACTTC; CDR3: CASSTRQGSLSYEQYF
J: TRBJ2-7; size: NA; V: TRBV11-2; D: TRBD2; DNA: TGTGCCAGCAGCGCCCGGGGGCTAGCGGGAGGGAGGTCCTACGAGCAGTACTTC; CDR3: CASSARGLAGGRSYEQYF
J: TRBJ2-5; size: NA; V: TRBV5-1; D: NA; DNA: TGCGCCAGCAGCCCCGGGATTATTAAAGAGACCCAGTACTTC; CDR3: CASSPGIIKETQYF
J: TRBJ2-4; size: NA; V: TRBV28; D: NA; DNA: TGTGCCACCGGGCCTCGGTCTGCCAAAAACATTCAGTACTTC; CDR3: CATGPRSAKNIQYF
J: TRBJ2-1; size: NA; V: TRBV7-8; D: TRBD2; DNA: TGTGCCAGCAGCTTAGCGCTCCGGGAGGGTCAGTTCTTC; CDR3: CASSLALREGQFF
J: TRBJ1-5; size: NA; V: TRBV7-9; D: NA; DNA: TGTGCCAGCGCCCCGGGGGGTCTCTGGTGGACCCAGCATTTT; CDR3: CASAPGGLWWTQHF
J: TRBJ1-4; size: NA; V: TRBV2; D: NA; DNA: TGTGCCAGCAGTCGGACGGGAGCAACTAATGAAAAACTGTTTTTT; CDR3: CASSRTGATNEKLFF
J: TRBJ2-2; size: NA; V: TRBV5-4; D: NA; DNA: TGTGCCAGCGGCGGCACCGGGGAGCTGTTTTTT; CDR3: CASGGTGELFF
J: TRBJ2-7; size: NA; V: TRBV21-1; D: NA; DNA: TGTGCCAGCAGCCCGCGACTAGCGGGAGGTACAGACGAGCAGTACTTC; CDR3: CASSPRLAGGTDEQYF
J: TRBJ1-5; size: NA; V: TRBV6-1; D: TRBD1; DNA: TGTGCCAGCAGCGGGACAGGCAATAGCAATCAGCCCCAGCATTTT; CDR3: CASSGTGNSNQPQHF
J: TRBJ2-1; size: NA; V: TRBV4-1; D: TRBD2; DNA: TGCGCCAGCAGCCAAGCCCCCCTAGGGAGGGCCGTCAATGAGCAGTTCTTC; CDR3: CASSQAPLGRAVNEQFF
J: TRBJ2-1; size: NA; V: TRBV7-9; D: TRBD2; DNA: TGTGCCAGCAGCTTAAGACTAGCGGAGGGGAATGAGCAGTTCTTC; CDR3: CASSLRLAEGNEQFF
J: TRBJ2-5; size: NA; V: TRBV6-1; D: TRBD1; DNA: TGTGCCAGCAGTGTACAGGGGGCAAAGGAAGAGACCCAGTACTTC; CDR3: CASSVQGAKEETQYF
J: TRBJ2-4; size: NA; V: TRBV28; D: TRBD2; DNA: TGTGCCAGCAGTAATGGACTAGCGGGTGCCAAAAACATTCAGTACTTC; CDR3: CASSNGLAGAKNIQYF
J: TRBJ2-2; size: NA; V: TRBV2; D: TRBD1; DNA: TGTGCCAGCAGGGAACCGGGACAGGGGAGTTCCGGGGAGCTGTTTTTT; CDR3: CASREPGQGSSGELFF
J: TRBJ2-7; size: NA; V: TRBV7-2; D: NA; DNA: TGTGCCAGCAGCTCCCGAATGGCTAATAATGGCTACGAGCAGTACTTC; CDR3: CASSSRMANNGYEQYF
J: TRBJ2-2; size: NA; V: TRBV27; D: NA; DNA: TGTGCCAGCCGTGGGTCCGGGGAGCTGTTTTTT; CDR3: CASRGSGELFF
J: TRBJ1-1; size: NA; V: TRBV19; D: NA; DNA: TGTGCCAGTAGTATTAGGCCAGGGGCGGAGGTGATGAACACTGAAGCTTTCTTT; CDR3: CASSIRPGAEVMNTEAFF
J: TRBJ1-3; size: NA; V: TRBV15; D: NA; DNA: TGTGCCACCAGCAGAGACGACGGAAGCTCTGGAAACACCATATATTTT; CDR3: CATSRDDGSSGNTIYF
J: TRBJ2-7; size: NA; V: TRBV5-4; D: TRBD2; DNA: TGTGCCAGCAGCTTGGGACTAGCGGGAGCCTTCCAGGCCTACGAGCAGTACTTC; CDR3: CASSLGLAGAFQAYEQYF
J: TRBJ2-1; size: NA; V: TRBV14; D: NA; DNA: TGTGCCAGCAGCCAGGACTCCTCAGTCTGGCGGGATAGCTCCTACAATGAGCAGTTCTTC; CDR3: CASSQDSSVWRDSSYNEQFF
J: TRBJ2-6; size: NA; V: TRBV6-4; D: TRBD1; DNA: TGTGCCAGCAGTGACTCGTACTCAGGGGGATCCGGGGCCAACGTCCTGACTTTC; CDR3: CASSDSYSGGSGANVLTF
J: TRBJ2-3; size: once; V: TRBV28; D: TRBD2; DNA: TGTGCCAGCACCTTCCTAGCGGGATCAGATACGCAGTATTTT; CDR3: CASTFLAGSDTQYF
J: TRBJ2-2; size: NA; V: TRBV5-1; D: TRBD2; DNA: TGCGCCAGCAGCTTGGTAGCGGGAGGGCCGGGAGACACCGGGGAGCTGTTTTTT; CDR3: CASSLVAGGPGDTGELFF
J: TRBJ2-2; size: NA; V: TRBV15; D: NA; DNA: TGTGCCACCAGCAGGACCCCGTGGCAGGGCCAGTTAACCGGGGAGCTGTTTTTT; CDR3: CATSRTPWQGQLTGELFF
J: TRBJ2-7; size: NA; V: TRBV29-1; D: TRBD1; DNA: TGCAGCGTTGAAGCGGGGGACAGGGCAACGGGCGAGCAGTACTTC; CDR3: CSVEAGDRATGEQYF
J: TRBJ1-1; size: NA; V: TRBV27; D: NA; DNA: TGTGCCAGCAGTTTACAGGGGATGAACACTGAAGCTTTCTTT; CDR3: CASSLQGMNTEAFF
J: TRBJ2-2; size: NA; V: TRBV27; D: NA; DNA: TGTGCCCTCAGTGGGAACACCGGGGAGCTGTTTTTT; CDR3: CALSGNTGELFF
J: TRBJ2-3; size: NA; V: TRBV5-1; D: TRBD2; DNA: TGCGCCAGCAGGAGGGAGCGGGAGGGTGATACGCAGTATTTT; CDR3: CASRREREGDTQYF
J: TRBJ1-4; size: NA; V: TRBV18; D: TRBD1; DNA: TGTGCCAGCTCACCTCGACAGGGGTATGATGAAAAACTGTTTTTT; CDR3: CASSPRQGYDEKLFF
J: TRBJ2-7; size: once; V: TRBV14; D: NA; DNA: TGTGCCAGCAGCCAGGAACGGGGGCGGTTCCTTATCTACGAGCAGTACTTC; CDR3: CASSQERGRFLIYEQYF
J: TRBJ1-3; size: NA; V: TRBV5-6; D: NA; DNA: TGTGCCAGCAGCTTGAGGAACAGGGCCTACTCTGGAAACACCATATATTTT; CDR3: CASSLRNRAYSGNTIYF
J: TRBJ2-4; size: NA; V: TRBV5-5; D: TRBD1; DNA: TGTGCCAGCAGCTACCAACAGGGGGCTCGAGCCAAAAACATTCAGTACTTC; CDR3: CASSYQQGARAKNIQYF
J: TRBJ2-2; size: NA; V: TRBV30; D: TRBD1; DNA: TGTGCCTGGGGGACAGGGTCAGACACCGGGGAGCTGTTTTTT; CDR3: CAWGTGSDTGELFF
J: TRBJ2-7; size: NA; V: TRBV10-3; D: NA; DNA: TGTGCCATCAGTGAGCCACATGACGTAGGGTCCTACGAGCAGTACTTC; CDR3: CAISEPHDVGSYEQYF
J: TRBJ2-7; size: NA; V: TRBV27; D: TRBD1; DNA: TGTGCCAGCAGTTCATTAGACAGGGGGCTGTCGTGGGACTACGAGCAGTACTTC; CDR3: CASSSLDRGLSWDYEQYF
J: TRBJ2-2; size: NA; V: TRBV10-3; D: TRBD2; DNA: TGTGCCGTCCTTCCGGGACTAGCGGGCGAAACAAGCGGGGAGCTGTTTTTT; CDR3: CAVLPGLAGETSGELFF
J: TRBJ1-2; size: NA; V: TRBV11-2; D: NA; DNA: TGTGCCAGCAGCCGGGACATCGACTATGGCTACACCTTC; CDR3: CASSRDIDYGYTF
J: TRBJ1-2; size: NA; V: TRBV7-2; D: NA; DNA: TGTGCCAGCAGCTTAGATCTGGGAGGGGATGGCTACACCTTC; CDR3: CASSLDLGGDGYTF
J: TRBJ2-3; size: NA; V: TRBV15; D: NA; DNA: TGTGCCACCAGCAGAGTCAGAGTGGCAGAATTCACAGATACGCAGTATTTT; CDR3: CATSRVRVAEFTDTQYF
J: TRBJ2-2; size: NA; V: TRBV29-1; D: TRBD2; DNA: TGCAGCGTTGATAAAAGGACTAGCGATAACACCGGGGAGCTGTTTTTT; CDR3: CSVDKRTSDNTGELFF
J: TRBJ1-6; size: NA; V: TRBV25-1; D: NA; DNA: TGTGCCAGCAGTGATGGGTCACCCCTCCACTTT; CDR3: CASSDGSPLHF
J: TRBJ2-7; size: once; V: TRBV28; D: NA; DNA: TGTGCCAGCAGTTGCCTTAACGGTGGCTCCTACGAGCAGTACTTC; CDR3: CASSCLNGGSYEQYF
J: TRBJ2-7; size: once; V: TRBV19; D: NA; DNA: TGTGCCAGTAGTATCGGGATGCCCCCACACCTCTACGAGCAGTACTTC; CDR3: CASSIGMPPHLYEQYF
J: TRBJ2-5; size: NA; V: TRBV11-2; D: NA; DNA: TGTGCCAGCAGCTTAGCACCCGAGACCCAGTACTTC; CDR3: CASSLAPETQYF
J: TRBJ1-2; size: NA; V: TRBV10-3; D: TRBD1; DNA: TGTGCCATCGGATATAGGACAGGGGACGGCTACACCTTC; CDR3: CAIGYRTGDGYTF
J: TRBJ2-5; size: once; V: TRBV28; D: NA; DNA: TGTGCCAGCAGTCCCGGAGACCAAGAGACCCAGTACTTC; CDR3: CASSPGDQETQYF
J: TRBJ1-5; size: NA; V: TRBV23-1; D: NA; DNA: TGCGCCAGCAGTCATCGGGTCCAGCCCCAGCATTTT; CDR3: CASSHRVQPQHF